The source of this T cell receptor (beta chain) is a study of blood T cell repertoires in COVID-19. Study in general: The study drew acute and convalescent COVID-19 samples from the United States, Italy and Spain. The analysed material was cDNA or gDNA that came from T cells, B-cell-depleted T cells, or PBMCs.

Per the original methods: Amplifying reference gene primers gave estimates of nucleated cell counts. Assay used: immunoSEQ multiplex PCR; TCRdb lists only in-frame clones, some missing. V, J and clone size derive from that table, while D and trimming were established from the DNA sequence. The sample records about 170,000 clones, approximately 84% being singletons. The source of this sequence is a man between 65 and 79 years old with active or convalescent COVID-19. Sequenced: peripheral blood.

CDR3 nucleotide sequence: TGTGCCAGCAGCTTGGCAGGTTCGGGACTGGAAACTGAAGCTTTCTTT. This translates into CASSLAGSGLETEAFF. V usage is TRBV5-5 and J usage is TRBJ1-1, with a possible D match to TRBD1 (5 bases). V was shortened by 0 bases and J by 5 bases, with 17 bases between the two germline ends. Germline CDR1 and CDR2: SGHKS and YYEKEE (reference sequence). This CDR3 has 16 residues.